These T cell receptor beta chains were read from a single sample in a study of blood T cell repertoires in COVID-19. Method: immunoSEQ multiplex PCR; TCRdb's copy keeps in-frame clones and lacks some. This sample has around 500,000 clones; around nine tenths occur once, and the top ten carry just over 8%. Input material: PBMCs or T cells enriched from blood (not recorded which). These receptors all come from a woman in her sixties who had recovered from COVID-19. CDR3s include the opening cysteine and the closing phenylalanine or tryptophan. The D gene is left open where the match is weak. Size is stated for part of the rows, as once, few or many counts, or as a class when the clone is expanded.

j_call,v_call,clone_size,d_call,cdr3_aa,cdr3_nt
TRBJ1-2,TRBV6-1,-,-,CASSGLLFRGNYGYTF,TGTGCCAGCAGTGGCCTTCTATTCCGGGGTAACTATGGCTACACCTTC
TRBJ1-1,TRBV6-5,-,TRBD1,CASRDTGGEPEAFF,TGTGCCAGCAGAGACACAGGGGGGGAACCAGAAGCTTTCTTT
TRBJ1-6,TRBV14,once,-,CASSQEGGQTTLGYNSPLHF,TGTGCCAGCAGCCAAGAAGGAGGACAGACAACGTTAGGCTATAATTCACCCCTCCACTTT
TRBJ1-6,TRBV11-2,-,-,CATRTDSSYNSPLHF,TGTGCCACAAGGACAGATAGCTCCTATAATTCACCCCTCCACTTT
TRBJ1-2,TRBV4-1,once,-,CASSQEDIANVYGYTF,TGCGCCAGCAGCCAAGAGGACATTGCTAATGTCTATGGCTACACCTTC
TRBJ2-7,TRBV10-2,-,-,CASSYGGREQYF,TGCGCCAGCAGTTATGGGGGCCGGGAGCAGTACTTC
TRBJ2-3,TRBV7-2,-,-,CASSFNYRVSSTDTQYF,TGTGCCAGCAGCTTCAATTACAGGGTTTCTAGCACAGATACGCAGTATTTT
TRBJ2-6,TRBV5-1,-,TRBD1,CASSPGQPSGANVLTF,TGCGCCAGCAGCCCGGGACAGCCCTCTGGGGCCAACGTCCTGACTTTC
TRBJ1-4,TRBV7-8,-,TRBD1,CASSLTYRGLNEKLFF,TGTGCCAGCAGCTTAACCTACAGGGGTTTAAATGAAAAACTGTTTTTT
TRBJ2-2,TRBV7-9,-,TRBD1,CASSPRTGGVTGELFF,TGTGCCAGCAGCCCCCGGACAGGGGGCGTCACCGGGGAGCTGTTTTTT
TRBJ2-5,TRBV5-1,-,-,CASRTPRRGGQETQYF,TGCGCCAGCAGGACCCCTCGGAGAGGGGGACAAGAGACCCAGTACTTC
TRBJ1-1,TRBV5-4,-,TRBD1,CATIRDSKSPTEAFF,TGTGCCACCATTCGGGACAGTAAATCCCCCACTGAAGCTTTCTTT
TRBJ1-5,TRBV7-2,once,-,CASSLVSGGQQPQHF,TGTGCCAGCAGCTTAGTTTCCGGGGGGCAACAGCCCCAGCATTTT
TRBJ1-2,TRBV29-1,-,-,CSVGESRGGGYTF,TGCAGCGTTGGGGAGTCCCGGGGAGGAGGCTACACCTTC
TRBJ2-6,TRBV7-9,-,TRBD1,CASSMKGQVEAGANVLTF,TGTGCCAGCAGCATGAAGGGACAGGTAGAGGCTGGGGCCAACGTCCTGACTTTC
TRBJ2-7,TRBV6-5,-,-,CASSYSFPVFYEQYF,TGTGCCAGCAGTTACTCTTTCCCAGTTTTCTACGAGCAGTACTTC
TRBJ2-1,TRBV18,few,-,CASSPTSLTYSYNEQFF,TGTGCCAGCTCACCAACTTCACTTACTTACTCCTACAATGAGCAGTTCTTC
TRBJ2-3,TRBV11-2,once,TRBD2,CASSPTSGVTDTQYF,TGTGCCAGCAGCCCGACTAGCGGAGTAACAGATACGCAGTATTTT
TRBJ1-5,TRBV27,once,-,CATRGLGEGNQPQHF,TGTGCCACCAGGGGACTGGGAGAGGGCAATCAGCCCCAGCATTTT
TRBJ2-3,TRBV2,-,TRBD2,CASIRGLAASTDTQYF,TGTGCCAGCATCCGTGGACTAGCGGCTAGCACAGATACGCAGTATTTT
TRBJ1-1,TRBV2,-,-,CASKGYTEAFF,TGTGCCAGCAAGGGGTACACTGAAGCTTTCTTT
TRBJ2-1,TRBV27,-,-,CASSSDISNEQFF,TGTGCCAGCAGTTCGGACATTTCCAATGAGCAGTTCTTC
TRBJ1-2,TRBV24-1,medium-sized,TRBD1,CATSDRDSGRSYGYTF,TGTGCCACCAGTGACCGGGACAGCGGCCGGAGCTATGGCTACACCTTC
TRBJ2-1,TRBV6-5,-,-,CASTSGGSSYNEQFF,TGTGCCAGCACCTCAGGGGGGAGCTCCTACAATGAGCAGTTCTTC
TRBJ2-3,TRBV20-1,-,-,CSALGLTQYF,TGCAGTGCCCTGGGACTTACGCAGTATTTT
TRBJ2-5,TRBV6-5,-,TRBD2,CASRRLAGDQETQYF,TGTGCCAGCAGGAGACTAGCGGGGGACCAAGAGACCCAGTACTTC
TRBJ1-3,TRBV5-5,-,TRBD1,CASSLYGTVLPQGNTIYF,TGTGCCAGCAGTTTATATGGGACAGTACTCCCCCAGGGAAACACCATATATTTT
TRBJ1-5,TRBV4-2,-,-,CASSQAREGRSQPQHF,TGTGCCAGCAGCCAAGCCAGGGAGGGGCGAAGTCAGCCCCAGCATTTT
TRBJ2-1,TRBV4-1,-,TRBD2,CASSQDGASGEGEQFF,TGCGCCAGCAGCCAAGATGGGGCTAGCGGGGAGGGTGAGCAGTTCTTC
TRBJ1-1,TRBV19,-,TRBD1,CASRTGVPVEAFF,TGTGCCAGTAGGACAGGGGTCCCTGTCGAAGCTTTCTTT
TRBJ1-2,TRBV19,-,-,CASRGLYYGYTF,TGTGCCAGTAGGGGCCTATACTATGGCTACACCTTC
TRBJ1-3,TRBV20-1,-,-,CSARGAGGNTIYF,TGCAGTGCTCGTGGGGCAGGGGGAAACACCATATATTTT
TRBJ1-4,TRBV29-1,-,-,CSVDVGGQRNEKLFF,TGCAGCGTTGACGTCGGTGGACAGAGAAATGAAAAACTGTTTTTT
TRBJ2-2,TRBV19,-,TRBD1,CASIPADRSYTGELFF,TGTGCCAGTATCCCAGCGGACAGGTCCTACACCGGGGAGCTGTTTTTT
TRBJ2-3,TRBV4-1,once,TRBD2,CASSQAALAGPDTQYF,TGCGCCAGCAGCCAAGCGGCCCTAGCGGGGCCGGATACGCAGTATTTT
TRBJ1-5,TRBV2,-,-,CASSVLRQSSNQPQHF,TGTGCCAGCAGTGTTCTAAGACAGTCCAGCAATCAGCCCCAGCATTTT
TRBJ2-1,TRBV5-6,-,-,CASSLAPGNEQFF,TGTGCCAGCAGCTTGGCCCCGGGCAATGAGCAGTTCTTC
TRBJ2-1,TRBV5-1,-,TRBD1,CASSYGTGVNNEQFF,TGCGCCAGCAGCTACGGGACAGGGGTAAACAATGAGCAGTTCTTC
TRBJ1-2,TRBV10-1,-,-,CASSENPRDGYTF,TGCGCCAGCAGTGAGAACCCCCGGGATGGCTACACCTTC
TRBJ2-7,TRBV7-7,few,-,CASSPYPGVSYEQYF,TGTGCTAGCAGCCCCTATCCAGGGGTGTCCTACGAGCAGTACTTC
TRBJ1-1,TRBV10-3,-,-,CAISDGTRGEAFF,TGTGCCATCAGTGATGGGACAAGGGGTGAAGCTTTCTTT